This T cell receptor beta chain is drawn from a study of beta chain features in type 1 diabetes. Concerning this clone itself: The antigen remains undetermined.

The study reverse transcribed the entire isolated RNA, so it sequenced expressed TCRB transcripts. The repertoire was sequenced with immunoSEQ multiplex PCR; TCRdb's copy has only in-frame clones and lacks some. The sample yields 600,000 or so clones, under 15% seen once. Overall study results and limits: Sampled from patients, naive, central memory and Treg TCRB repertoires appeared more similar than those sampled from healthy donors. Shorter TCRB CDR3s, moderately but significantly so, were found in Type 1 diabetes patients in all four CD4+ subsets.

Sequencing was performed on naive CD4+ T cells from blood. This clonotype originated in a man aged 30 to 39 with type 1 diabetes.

CDR3 protein: CSATQSPEAFF. CDR3 bases: TGCAGTGCTACGCAGAGTCCTGAAGCTTTCTTT. The chain is built from TRBV20-1 and TRBJ1-1; no reliable D call. In germline, CDR1 is DFQATT, CDR2 SNEGSKA (reference sequence). Trimming removed 4 bases from V and 6 bases from J, with 9 bases in between. This CDR3 comprises 11 residues.